This TCR beta chain was captured in a study of cytomegalovirus exposure and HLA in healthy donors. Looking at the study overall: When roughly 420 donors were genotyped, roughly 82% of them were found to fall in the Caucasian-associated ancestry cluster. The study, taken as a whole, reports: Later work found most CMV-associated TCR beta chains apparently HLA-restricted.

The PCR made use of 60 Vbeta and 13 Jbeta primers. TCRdb's copy holds only in-frame clones and misses some; the assay was immunoSEQ multiplex PCR. The table has about 160,000 clones, about four fifths seen once. The CDR3 is 14 amino acids. V lost 4 bases and J lost 8, with 17 bases in between. Per the germline V gene, CDR1 is MNHEY and CDR2 is SMNVEV (reference sequence). Points on this clone: Its antigen is not known.

The V call is TRBV27, the J call TRBJ1-2; a possible D gene is TRBD1 (5 bases). The specimen was PBMCs. The TCR comes from a man aged 30 to 45 in good health and CMV-seronegative. CDR3 sequence reads: CASSSPRVNGGYTF. The CDR3 nucleotides read TGTGCCAGCAGTTCCCCCAGGGTTAATGGCGGCTACACCTTC.